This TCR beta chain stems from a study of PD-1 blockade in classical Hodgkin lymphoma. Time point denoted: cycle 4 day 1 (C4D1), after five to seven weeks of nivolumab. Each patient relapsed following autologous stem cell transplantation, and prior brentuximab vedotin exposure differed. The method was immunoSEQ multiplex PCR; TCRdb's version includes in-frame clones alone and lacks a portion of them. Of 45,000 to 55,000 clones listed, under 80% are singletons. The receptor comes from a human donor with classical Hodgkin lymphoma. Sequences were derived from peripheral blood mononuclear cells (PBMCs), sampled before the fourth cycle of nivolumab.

The CDR3 here is CASQIRPTRYGVSYEQYF. As DNA, the CDR3 is TGCGCCAGCCAAATACGCCCCACCCGGTACGGGGTCTCCTACGAGCAGTACTTC. J is TRBJ2-7 and V is TRBV5-1; the D gene is possibly TRBD2 (5 bases). Germline CDR1 SGHRS, CDR2 YFSETQ. The CDR3 extends over 18 amino acids. Between the trimmed V and J ends, which lost 7 bases and 0 bases, there was a span of 26 bases.